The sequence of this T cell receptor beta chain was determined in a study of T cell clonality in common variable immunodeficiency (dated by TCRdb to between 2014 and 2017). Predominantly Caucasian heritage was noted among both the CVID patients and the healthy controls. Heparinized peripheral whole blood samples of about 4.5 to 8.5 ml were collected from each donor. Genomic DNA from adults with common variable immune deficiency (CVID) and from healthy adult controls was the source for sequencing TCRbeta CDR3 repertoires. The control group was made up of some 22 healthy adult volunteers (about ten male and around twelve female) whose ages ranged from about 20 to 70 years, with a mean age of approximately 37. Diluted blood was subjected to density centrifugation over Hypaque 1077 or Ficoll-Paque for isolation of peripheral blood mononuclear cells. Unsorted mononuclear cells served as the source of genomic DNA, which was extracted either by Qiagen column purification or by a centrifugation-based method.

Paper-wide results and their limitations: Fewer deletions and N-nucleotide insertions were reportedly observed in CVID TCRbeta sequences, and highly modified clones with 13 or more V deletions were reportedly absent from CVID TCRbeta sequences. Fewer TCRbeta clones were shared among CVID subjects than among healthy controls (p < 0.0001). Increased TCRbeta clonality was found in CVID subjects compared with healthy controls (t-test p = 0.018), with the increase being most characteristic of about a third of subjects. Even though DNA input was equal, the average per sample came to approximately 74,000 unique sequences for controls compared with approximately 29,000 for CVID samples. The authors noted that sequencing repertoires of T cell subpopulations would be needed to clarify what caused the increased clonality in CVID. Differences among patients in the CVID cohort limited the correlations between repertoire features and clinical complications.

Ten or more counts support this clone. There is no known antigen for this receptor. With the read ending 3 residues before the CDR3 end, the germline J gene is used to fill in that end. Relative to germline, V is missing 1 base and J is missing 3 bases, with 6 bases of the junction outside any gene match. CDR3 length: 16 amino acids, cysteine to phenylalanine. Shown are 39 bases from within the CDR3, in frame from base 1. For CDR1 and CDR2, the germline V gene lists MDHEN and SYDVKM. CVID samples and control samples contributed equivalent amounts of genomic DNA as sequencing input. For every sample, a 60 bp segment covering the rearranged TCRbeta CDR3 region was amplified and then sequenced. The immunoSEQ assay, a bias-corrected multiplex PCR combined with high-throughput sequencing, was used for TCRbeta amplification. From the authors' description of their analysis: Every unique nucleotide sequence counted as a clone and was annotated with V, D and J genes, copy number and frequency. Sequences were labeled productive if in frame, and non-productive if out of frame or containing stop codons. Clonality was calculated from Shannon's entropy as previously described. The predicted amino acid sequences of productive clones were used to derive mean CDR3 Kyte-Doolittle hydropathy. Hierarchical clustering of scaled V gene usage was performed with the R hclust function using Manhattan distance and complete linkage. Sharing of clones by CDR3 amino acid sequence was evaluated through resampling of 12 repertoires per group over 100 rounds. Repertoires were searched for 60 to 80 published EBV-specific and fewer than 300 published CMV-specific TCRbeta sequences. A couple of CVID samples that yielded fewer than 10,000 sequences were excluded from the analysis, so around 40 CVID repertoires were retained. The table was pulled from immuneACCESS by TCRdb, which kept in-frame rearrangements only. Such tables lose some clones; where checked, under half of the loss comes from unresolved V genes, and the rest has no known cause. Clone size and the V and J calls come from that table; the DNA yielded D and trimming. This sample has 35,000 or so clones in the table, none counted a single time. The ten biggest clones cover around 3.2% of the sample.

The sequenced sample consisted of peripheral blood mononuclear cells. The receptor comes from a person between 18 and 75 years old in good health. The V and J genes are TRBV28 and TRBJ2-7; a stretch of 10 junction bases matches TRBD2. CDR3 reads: CASSLLGASGSYEQYF. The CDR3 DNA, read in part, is TGTGCCAGCAGTTTATTAGGGGCTAGCGGGAGCTACGAG. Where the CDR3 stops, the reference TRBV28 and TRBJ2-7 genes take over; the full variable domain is DVKVTQSSRYLVKRTGEKVFLECVQDMDHENMFWYRQDPGLGLRLIYFSYDVKMKEKGDIPEGYSVSREKKERFSLILESASTNQTSMYLCASSLLGASGSYEQYFGPGTRLTVT.